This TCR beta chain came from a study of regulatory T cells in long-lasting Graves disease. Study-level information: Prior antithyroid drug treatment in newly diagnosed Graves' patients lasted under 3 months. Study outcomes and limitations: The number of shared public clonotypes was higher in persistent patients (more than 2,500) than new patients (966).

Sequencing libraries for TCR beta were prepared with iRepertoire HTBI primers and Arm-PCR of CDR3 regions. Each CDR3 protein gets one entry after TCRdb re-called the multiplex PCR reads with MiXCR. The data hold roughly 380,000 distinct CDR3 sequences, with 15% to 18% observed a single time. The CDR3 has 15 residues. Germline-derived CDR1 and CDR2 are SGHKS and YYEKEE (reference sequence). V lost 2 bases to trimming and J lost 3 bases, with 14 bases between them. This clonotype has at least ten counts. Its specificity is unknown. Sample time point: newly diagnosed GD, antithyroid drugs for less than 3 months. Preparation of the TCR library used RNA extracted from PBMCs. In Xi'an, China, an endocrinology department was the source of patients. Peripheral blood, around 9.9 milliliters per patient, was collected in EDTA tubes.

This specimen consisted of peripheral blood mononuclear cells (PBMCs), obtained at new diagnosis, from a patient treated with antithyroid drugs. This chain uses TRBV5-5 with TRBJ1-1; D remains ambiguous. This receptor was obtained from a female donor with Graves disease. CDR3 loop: CASSLNLGRDTEAFF. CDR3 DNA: TGTGCCAGCAGCTTAAATCTTGGCAGAGACACTGAAGCTTTCTTT.